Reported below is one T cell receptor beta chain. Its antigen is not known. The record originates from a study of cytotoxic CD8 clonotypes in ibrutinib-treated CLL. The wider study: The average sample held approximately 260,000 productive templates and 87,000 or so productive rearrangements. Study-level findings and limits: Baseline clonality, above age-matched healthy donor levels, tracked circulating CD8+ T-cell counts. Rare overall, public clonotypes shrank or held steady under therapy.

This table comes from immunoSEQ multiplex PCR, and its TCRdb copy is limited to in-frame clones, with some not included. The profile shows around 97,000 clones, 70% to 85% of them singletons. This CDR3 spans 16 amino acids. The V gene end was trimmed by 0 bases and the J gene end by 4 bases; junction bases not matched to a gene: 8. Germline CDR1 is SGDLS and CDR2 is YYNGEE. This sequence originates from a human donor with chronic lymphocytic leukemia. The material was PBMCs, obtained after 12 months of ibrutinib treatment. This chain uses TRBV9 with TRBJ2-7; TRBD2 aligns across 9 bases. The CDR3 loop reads CASSVGGGGAIYEQYF. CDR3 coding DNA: TGTGCCAGCAGCGTAGGAGGCGGGGGGGCCATTTACGAGCAGTACTTC.